This section outlines one T cell receptor (beta chain) sequence together with its context. There is no known antigen for this receptor. Since a much larger clone is just one base distant, this may be a read error. CDR3 length: 17 amino acids, cysteine to phenylalanine. Only the CDR3 part of the read is kept: 51 bases, read in frame from the first base. The germline V gene (reference sequence) gives CDR1 as SGHAT and CDR2 as FQDESV. The sample belongs to a study of blood T cells in healthy people across ages (dated by TCRdb to 2014 to 2015). A note on the overall study: In model experiments, roughly one uniquely barcoded TCR beta cDNA molecule per two T cells was captured by template switching. Using deep sequencing normalized with unique cDNA molecular identifiers, the study measured how TCR beta repertoire diversity changes with age. The donors were split into four age groups: young (average 16 years), middle-aged (39), aged (more than 60) and long-lived (82). Using the same blood draw, the study looked at two additional independent replicas of 1 million unique cDNA reads for two donors, one aged 18 to 29 and the other aged 80 or older. What the work shows at the level of the full study, not this receptor alone: Since profiling was done on bulk unsorted PBMCs, naive and antigen-experienced compartments could not be conclusively compared. Estimates of total diversity based on one million sequenced T cells were regarded as lower bounds and as underestimates. Because the CMV infection status of the donors was unknown, age-related changes in expanded clonotypes may potentially have been confounded. There was a strong correlation between observed TCR beta diversity and the percentage of naive T cells measured by flow cytometry. Compared with the aged group, the long-lived group had more naive CD4+ T cells, fewer expanded clones and increased TCR diversity, suggesting age selection. Observed TCR beta diversity per million T cells fell roughly linearly with age, and a significant reduction was already apparent by age roughly 40.

The library was prepared using 5' RACE. These reads were obtained on an Illumina HiSeq 2500. A second PCR of 7 to 11 cycles was performed with a sample-barcoded 5' primer and a J-beta primer mix. Each TCR beta cDNA molecule received a unique molecular identifier from a template-switch 5' adaptor carrying 12 random nucleotides. At least 3 million CDR3-containing paired-end reads were obtained from each sample. The Mint cDNA synthesis kit, primed by a TRBC-specific oligonucleotide, was used to synthesize first-strand cDNA from all RNA. All cDNA was treated with uracil-DNA glycosylase and then went through a first 18-cycle PCR with the universal primers M1SS and BC2_uni_R. The study's own analysis went as follows. Normalization of each sample was performed by random selection of 1 million high-quality reads, each carrying a distinct molecular identifier. Reads with shared molecular identifiers were discarded instead of being binned into consensus sequences. MiTCR, with a Q25 quality threshold and the strictest error-elimination algorithm, was used for CDR3 identification, clonotype clustering and error correction. A nonparametric unseen species model with Euler transformation was used to estimate lower-bound total TCR beta diversity. TCRdb applied fastp at Q25 and MiXCR to the public reads, then kept only in-frame beta chains. Each entry merges the rows of one CDR3 protein and shows their most common DNA and genes. TCRdb's processing, not the study's, gives the V and J calls here. This sample lists about 840,000 distinct CDR3 sequences; about 27% were detected once. 10% of the sample is held by the ten biggest clonotypes.

Systemically healthy Caucasian individuals from Russia, around 38 in total and aged about 6 to 100 years, were included as donors. Approximately 10 milliliters of peripheral blood were collected from each donor into EDTA-treated Vacutainer tubes. Ficoll-Paque density-gradient centrifugation was used to isolate PBMCs, with at least 6.5 million obtained per sample. Trizol reagent was used to extract total RNA from PBMCs, with at least 5 micrograms per sample. For every donor, flow cytometry on a PBMC aliquot measured the percentage of naive CD45RAhigh/CD27high T cells. These records were also assigned to another study, of T cells of mothers and their children. From the second report: Donors were nine systemically healthy Caucasian individuals: three mothers and their six children. cDNA synthesis used all of the extracted RNA, with roughly 1.5 ug of RNA in each 15 ul reaction. In the second PCR, the M1S primer introduced both the sample barcodes and 2-4 random nucleotides. More than 8.5 million TCR beta CDR3 reads were obtained from each mother, and some 3.3 million reads were obtained from each child. Thymic selection similarly shapes TCR recombination output in related and unrelated pairs, with minor effect from inherited differences. Related mother-child pairs always showed normalized repertoire overlap that was slightly higher than in unrelated mother-child pairs, though the difference was never significant. Persistent microchimeric T cell clones were not detected, at a sensitivity of about 90 clones per million clonotypes. Deep NGS was used in the study to compare the TCR beta repertoires of mothers and children and to look for features that separate related mother-child pairs from unrelated individuals. Mothers averaged roughly 36 +/- 4 years of age and children averaged about 10 +/- 4 years. After adapter ligation was performed with NEBNext reagents, the libraries were sequenced on an Illumina HiSeq 2000 with 100+100 nt paired-end reads. To prevent cross-contamination, the mother and child libraries were prepared a month apart and were sequenced in separate runs. For each donor, somewhere between about 450,000 and 2,100,000 distinct TCR beta clonotypes were identified. Naive TCR beta clonotypes were estimated from low-frequency clonotypes matched to each donor's FACS-determined naive share, without sorting.

The origin of this receptor is a woman in her forties in good health. Source material: blood. The V and J genes are TRBV11-1 and TRBJ2-1, with an unclear D gene assignment. The J call could be wrong; TRBJ2-7 is a better fit for the DNA end. The bases are TGTGCCAGCAGCCCAAAAAAGGGCCATCGCGAATCCAATGAGCAGTACTTC. Translated, this is CASSPKKGHRESNEQYF.